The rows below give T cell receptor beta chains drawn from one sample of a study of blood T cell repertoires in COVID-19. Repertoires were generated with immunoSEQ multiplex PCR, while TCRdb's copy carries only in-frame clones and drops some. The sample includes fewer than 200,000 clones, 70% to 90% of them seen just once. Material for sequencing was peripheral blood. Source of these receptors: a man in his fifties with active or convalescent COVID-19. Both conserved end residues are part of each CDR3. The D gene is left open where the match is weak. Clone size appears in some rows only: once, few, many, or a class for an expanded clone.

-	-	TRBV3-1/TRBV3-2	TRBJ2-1	TGTGCCAGCAGCCAACCCCGGGTCAGGGGTGATGAGCAGTTCTTC	CASSQPRVRGDEQFF
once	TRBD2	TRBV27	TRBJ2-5	TGTGCCAGCAGAGGGGCGGGAGGGCAGACCCAGTACTTC	CASRGAGGQTQYF
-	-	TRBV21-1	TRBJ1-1	TGTGCCAGCAGCAAAGTCTGGGTGTCAGGGATGAGCGAAGCTTTCTTT	CASSKVWVSGMSEAFF
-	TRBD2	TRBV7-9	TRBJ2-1	TGTGCCAGCAGCCTTAGGGCTAGCGGGGGCCTCCACAATGAGCAGTTCTTC	CASSLRASGGLHNEQFF
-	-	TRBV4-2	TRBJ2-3	TGTGCCAGCAGCCAAGCGGGTAGAGATACGCAGTATTTT	CASSQAGRDTQYF
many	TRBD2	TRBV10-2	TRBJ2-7	TGCGCCAGCAAACTAGCGGGAGGTTCCGACTCCTACGAGCAGTACTTC	CASKLAGGSDSYEQYF
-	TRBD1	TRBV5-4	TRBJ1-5	TGTGCCACTGGACAGGACCCCAATCAGCCCCAGCATTTT	CATGQDPNQPQHF
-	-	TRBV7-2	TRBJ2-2	TGTGCCAGCAGCGACAGAAACACCGGGGAGCTGTTTTTT	CASSDRNTGELFF
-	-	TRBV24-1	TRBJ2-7	TGTGCCACCAGTGATCCTCGGGAGTACGAGCAGTACTTC	CATSDPREYEQYF
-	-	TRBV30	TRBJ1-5	TGTGCCTGGAACAGGTGGGCCAATCAGCCCCAGCATTTT	CAWNRWANQPQHF
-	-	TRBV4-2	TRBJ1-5	TGTGCCAGCAGCCAAGATGGAGAGTATCAGCCCCAGCATTTT	CASSQDGEYQPQHF
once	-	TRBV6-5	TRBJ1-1	TGTGCCAGCAGCTCAGGGTTTACTGAAGCTTTCTTT	CASSSGFTEAFF
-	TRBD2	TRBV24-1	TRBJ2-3	TGTGCCACCAGTGATTTGTCGGGGCGCGGGAGTGAAAAAGATACGCAGTATTTT	CATSDLSGRGSEKDTQYF
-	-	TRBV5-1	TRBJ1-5	TGCGCCAGCAGTCCGGACACGGATCAGCCCCAGCATTTT	CASSPDTDQPQHF
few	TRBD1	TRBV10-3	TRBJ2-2	TGTGCCAACCAGGGGGCGCCGGACGGGGAGCTGTTTTTT	CANQGAPDGELFF
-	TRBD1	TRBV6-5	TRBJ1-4	TGTGCCAGCAGCGGACAGGGGAATGAAAAACTGTTTTTT	CASSGQGNEKLFF
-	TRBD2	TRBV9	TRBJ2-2	TGTGCCAGCAGCTGGACTAGCGGGGCGGACACCGGGGAGCTGTTTTTT	CASSWTSGADTGELFF
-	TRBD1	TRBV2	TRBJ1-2	TGTGCCAGCACCGGACAGGGGGGATTGGATGGCTACACCTTC	CASTGQGGLDGYTF
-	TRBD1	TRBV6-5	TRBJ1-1	TGTGCCAGTAACAGGGGTTTCACTGAAGCTTTCTTT	CASNRGFTEAFF
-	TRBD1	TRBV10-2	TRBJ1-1	TGCGCCAGCAGTCCAGTCCCGGGACAGGGTCAGAACACTGAAGCTTTCTTT	CASSPVPGQGQNTEAFF